Listed here are 10 T cell receptor beta chains from one sample, sequenced in a study of Graves' ophthalmopathy and Graves' hyperthyroidism. Transcripts of RNA were the source for amplifying TCR beta CDR3 regions. In the first round, RT-PCR was carried out with HTBI primers, and a multiplex PCR formed the second round. TCRdb called the multiplex PCR reads again in MiXCR, with one record for every CDR3 protein. The sample yields 1 million to 1.3 million distinct CDR3 sequences, approximately 35% seen once. Sequences were obtained from peripheral blood or thyroid tissue (not recorded which). The receptors stem from an adult man with Graves' hyperthyroidism.

In this sample, this clonotype turned up many times. The CDR3 protein is CASTAGGISYEQYF. Here the CDR3 DNA reads TGTGCCAGCACCGCGGGAGGGATCTCCTACGAGCAGTACTTC. J is TRBJ2-7 and V is TRBV10-3; 9 nucleotides match TRBD2. The ends lost 10 bases at V and 0 bases at J; junction bases unmatched: 7. Germline V gene data show CDR1 as ENHRY and CDR2 as SYGVKD. CDR3 length: 14 amino acids.

This clonotype was detected many times. The V and J genes are TRBV25-1 and TRBJ1-1; possible D gene TRBD1, 6 bases. This CDR3 region has 17 residues. Germline V gene data show CDR1 as MGHDK and CDR2 as SYGVNS. The V gene lost 0 bases and the J gene lost 1 base, with 15 bases spanning the gap. The CDR3 DNA sequence: TGTGCCAGCAGTGAATACGGCAGGGGTTTAGGGAACACTGAAGCTTTCTTT. This gives the protein CASSEYGRGLGNTEAFF.

This clonotype was seen repeatedly, ten times or more. The genes are TRBV12-3 or TRBV12-4 and TRBJ1-5, with D possibly TRBD1 on 5 matching bases. The V end was cut by 2 bases, the J end by 7 bases, with 12 bases between. CDR3 size: 14 residues. CDR3 in DNA: TGTGCCAGCAGTTTAAAGGAATGGGGCCAGCCCCAGCATTTT. This translates into CASSLKEWGQPQHF.

This clonotype was found many times. The chain couples TRBV20-1 to TRBJ2-7; tentative D call: TRBD2 (5 bases). V was cut by 3 bases and J by 3 bases, with 18 bases left in between. The germline V gene has CDR1 DFQATT and CDR2 SNEGSKA (reference sequence). The CDR3 covers 15 residues. CDR3 bases: TGCAGTGCTAGTATGCCCGATTCGAGGGACTACGAGCAGTACTTC. The encoded protein is CSASMPDSRDYEQYF.

This clonotype was found once. This chain connects TRBV5-6 to TRBJ2-7; the D gene is possibly TRBD1 (6 bases). The CDR3 is 14 amino acids. Trimming shortened V by 4 bases and J by 2 bases, and 13 bases separated the two germline ends. The germline CDR1 and CDR2 sequences are SGHDT and YYEEEE. Here the CDR3 reads CASSRGQSPYEQYF. In DNA, the CDR3 is TGTGCCAGCAGCCGTGGACAGTCCCCCTACGAGCAGTACTTC.

This clonotype came up many times. The chain employs TRBV7-6 and TRBJ2-2, with D tentatively TRBD1 (6 bases). Trimming left V 1 base short and J 3 bases short, with 9 bases between. CDR3 size: 15 residues. From germline, CDR1 is SGHVS and CDR2 FNYEAQ. CDR3 sequence: CASSLGAGDTGELFF. The CDR3, as DNA: TGTGCCAGCAGCTTAGGTGCAGGGGACACCGGGGAGCTGTTTTTT.

This clonotype was counted many times. The genes are TRBV12-3 or TRBV12-4 and TRBJ1-5; weak D call: TRBD1 (6 bases). V dropped 6 bases and J dropped 4 bases, with 13 bases sitting between them. CDR3 length equals 14 residues. The CDR3 coding sequence is TGTGCCAGCAGCCCCGGGACAAGTAATCAGCCCCAGCATTTT. It specifies CASSPGTSNQPQHF.

The chain is built from TRBV9 and TRBJ1-2, with TRBD1 identical over 9 bases. This CDR3 region has 17 residues. Germline CDR1 reads SGDLS; CDR2 reads YYNGEE. The V segment lost 4 bases and the J segment 7 bases; nucleotides outside the gene matches: 17. The CDR3 loop is CASSPNRGGQGLSGYTF. CDR3 DNA sequence: TGTGCCAGCAGCCCCAATAGGGGGGGACAGGGACTGTCTGGCTACACCTTC.

The V and J genes are TRBV7-2 and TRBJ1-1, with no clear D. Per germline, CDR1 SGHTA and CDR2 FQGNSA. The V end lost 5 bases, the J end lost 3 bases, and 16 bases lay between the germline ends. The CDR3 length is 15 residues. The CDR3 sequence: CASSPRVYSDTEAFF. The CDR3 DNA follows: TGTGCCAGCAGCCCACGTGTGTACTCTGACACTGAAGCTTTCTTT.

As regards this clonotype: The junction and the germline gene differ at one end; a read error may be behind it. The chain links TRBV5-5 to TRBJ2-5; D may match TRBD1 or TRBD2 (5 bases each). Germline CDR1 reads SGHKS; CDR2 reads YYEKEE (reference sequence). The length of the CDR3 is 11 residues. The CDR3 coding sequence is TGTGCCAGCGGAAACCGGGACGGGTTGGTCTTC. Translated: CASGNRDGLVF.